This TCR beta chain stems from a study of cytomegalovirus exposure and HLA in healthy donors. The study's findings and limits: TCR beta V- and J-gene trimming, according to a later analysis, was linked to a missense DCLRE1C variant. It was only CMV serostatus that was available as immune exposure information. Rare TCR sequences predominated, though certain public TCRs were found in many donors.

Worth noting for this clone: Its antigen is not known.

Use of 60 Vbeta and 13 Jbeta primers characterized the PCR. Some clones are missing from TCRdb's copy, which holds only in-frame ones; the method was immunoSEQ multiplex PCR. The data show roughly 110,000 clones, about four fifths seen once. Losses at the gene ends were 1 base for V and 5 bases for J; bases not matched to a gene: 4. The CDR3 covers 13 residues. The germline V gene encodes CDR1 GTSNPN and CDR2 SVGIG (reference sequence). J is TRBJ1-1 and V is TRBV30, with TRBD1 matching over 7 bases. The origin of this receptor is a man aged 50 or older in good health and CMV-seronegative. Sequenced: PBMCs. The CDR3 reads CAWSGSGGTEAFF. The CDR3 DNA reads as TGTGCCTGGAGTGGCTCAGGGGGGACTGAAGCTTTCTTT. Together with reference TRBV30 and TRBJ1-1, the CDR3 gives the full variable domain: SQTIHQWPATLVQPVGSPLSLECTVEGTSNPNLYWYRQAAGRGLQLLFYSVGIGQISSEVPQNLSASRPQDRQFILSSKKLLLSDSGFYLCAWSGSGGTEAFFGQGTRLTVV.